These T cell receptor beta chains were read from a single sample in a study of human T cells and chemical hapten exposure. TCRdb re-called the RACE reads through MiXCR, storing one row per CDR3 protein. The sample carries more than 90,000 distinct CDR3 sequences, approximately 10% recorded once. Sequences were derived from whole blood, sampled in connection with sensitization to the hapten diphenylcyclopropenone (DPC). These receptors all stem from a man in his forties with alopecia areata. Some clones in this sample may be carry-over from other donors' samples. Both conserved end residues are part of each CDR3. The D gene is left open where the match is weak. The size field is filled for only some rows; it gives once, few, many or a size class.

D gene: TRBD2
V gene: TRBV5-6
J gene: TRBJ2-7
clone size: many
CDR3 protein: CASSLFSGTKPYEQYF
CDR3 DNA: TGTGCCAGCAGCTTGTTTTCCGGGACTAAACCTTACGAGCAGTACTTC

D gene: NA
V gene: TRBV4-3
J gene: TRBJ2-5
clone size: NA
CDR3 protein: CASSLQGTQETQYF
CDR3 DNA: TGCGCCAGCAGCCTCCAGGGGACCCAAGAGACCCAGTACTTC

D gene: TRBD1
V gene: TRBV7-2
J gene: TRBJ2-3
clone size: few
CDR3 protein: CASSPTGVDTQYF
CDR3 DNA: TGTGCCAGCAGCCCCACAGGGGTAGATACGCAGTATTTT

D gene: NA
V gene: TRBV11-2
J gene: TRBJ1-5
clone size: NA
CDR3 protein: CASSLSGKGNQPQHF
CDR3 DNA: TGTGCCAGCAGCTTATCCGGGAAGGGCAATCAGCCCCAGCATTTT

D gene: TRBD1
V gene: TRBV14
J gene: TRBJ2-5
clone size: NA
CDR3 protein: CASSRSGGAETQYF
CDR3 DNA: TGTGCCAGCAGCCGATCAGGGGGCGCAGAGACCCAGTACTTC

D gene: NA
V gene: TRBV12-3/TRBV12-4
J gene: TRBJ1-1
clone size: NA
CDR3 protein: CVSSWTDVDQAFF
CDR3 DNA: TGTGTCAGCAGTTGGACGGACGTCGACCAAGCTTTCTTT

D gene: TRBD2
V gene: TRBV27
J gene: TRBJ2-1
clone size: NA
CDR3 protein: CASSLPGTSINEQFF
CDR3 DNA: TGTGCCAGCAGTTTACCGGGGACTAGCATCAATGAGCAGTTCTTC

D gene: NA
V gene: TRBV11-3
J gene: TRBJ1-3
clone size: NA
CDR3 protein: CASSLGASPGNTIYF
CDR3 DNA: TGTGCCAGCAGCTTAGGAGCCTCCCCTGGAAACACCATATATTTT

D gene: TRBD1
V gene: TRBV29-1
J gene: TRBJ2-1
clone size: NA
CDR3 protein: CSVVGTGLNEQFF
CDR3 DNA: TGCAGCGTGGTCGGGACAGGGCTAAATGAGCAGTTCTTC

D gene: NA
V gene: TRBV12-3/TRBV12-4
J gene: TRBJ1-1
clone size: many
CDR3 protein: CASSPVLNTEAFF
CDR3 DNA: TGTGCCAGCAGTCCCGTACTGAACACTGAAGCTTTCTTT

D gene: TRBD2
V gene: TRBV3-1
J gene: TRBJ2-3
clone size: NA
CDR3 protein: CASSQGLAGGPGGDTQYF
CDR3 DNA: TGTGCCAGCAGCCAAGGACTAGCGGGAGGGCCTGGGGGAGATACGCAGTATTTT

D gene: NA
V gene: TRBV4-2
J gene: TRBJ2-2
clone size: once
CDR3 protein: CASSQDQGGGGELFF
CDR3 DNA: TGTGCCAGCAGCCAAGATCAAGGGGGGGGCGGGGAGCTGTTTTTT

D gene: NA
V gene: TRBV6-6
J gene: TRBJ2-1
clone size: NA
CDR3 protein: CASSLYGVEFF
CDR3 DNA: TGTGCCAGCAGTTTATATGGTGTGGAGTTCTTC

D gene: NA
V gene: TRBV7-2
J gene: TRBJ2-3
clone size: few
CDR3 protein: CASSLQDYSTDTQYF
CDR3 DNA: TGTGCCAGCAGCTTGCAGGACTACAGCACAGATACGCAGTATTTT

D gene: TRBD2
V gene: TRBV29-1
J gene: TRBJ2-1
clone size: few
CDR3 protein: CSVSLLAGDSQFF
CDR3 DNA: TGCAGCGTTAGTCTTTTAGCGGGAGACAGTCAGTTCTTC